This T cell receptor beta chain was sequenced in a study of regulatory T cells in long-lasting Graves disease. Study conclusions and caveats: Favoring TRBV28, TRBJ1-2 and TRBJ2-5 was a feature seen in persistent disease. Whereas new patients shared 970 or so public clonotypes, persistent patients shared more, at approximately 2,500.

CDR1 and CDR2 from the germline V gene are LNHDA and SQIVND (reference sequence). This CDR3 is built from 13 residues. With 4 bases removed from V and 6 bases from J, the gap between germline ends came to 12 bases. To make TCR beta libraries, researchers used iRepertoire HTBI primers and Arm-PCR of CDR3 regions. TCRdb reanalysed the multiplex PCR reads using MiXCR and keeps one entry per CDR3 protein. The sample lists about 470,000 distinct CDR3 sequences, 20% to 25% occurring once. Noted time point: persistent/refractory GD, antithyroid drugs over 5 years with positive TRAb. From RNA extracted from PBMCs, the TCR library was made. A volume of 9 to 9.5 milliliters of peripheral blood was collected in EDTA tubes. Turning to this clonotype: Its matching antigen is unknown.

The sample in question was peripheral blood mononuclear cells (PBMCs), obtained when the disease was refractory, from a patient treated with antithyroid drugs. This TCR was sampled from a female donor with Graves disease. This chain connects TRBV19 to TRBJ1-2, with TRBD1 as a possible D gene (6 bases). The CDR3: CASSRPGQDGYTF. The DNA for the CDR3 is TGTGCCAGTAGTAGACCGGGACAAGATGGCTACACCTTC.